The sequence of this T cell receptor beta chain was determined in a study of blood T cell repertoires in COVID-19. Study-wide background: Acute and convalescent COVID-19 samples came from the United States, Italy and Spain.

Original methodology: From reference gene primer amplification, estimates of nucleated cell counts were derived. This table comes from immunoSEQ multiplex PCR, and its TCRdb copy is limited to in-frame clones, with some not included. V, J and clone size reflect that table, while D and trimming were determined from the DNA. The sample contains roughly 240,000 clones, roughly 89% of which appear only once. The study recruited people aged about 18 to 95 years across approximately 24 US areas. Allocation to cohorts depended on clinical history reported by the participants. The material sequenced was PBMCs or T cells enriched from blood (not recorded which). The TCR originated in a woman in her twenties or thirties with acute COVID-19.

CDR3 residues: CATSDSGGAETQYF. CDR3 sequence (DNA): TGTGCCACCAGTGATTCAGGGGGCGCCGAGACCCAGTACTTC. The chain joins TRBV24-1 to TRBJ2-5; 8 bases are a match to TRBD1. Per germline, CDR1 KGHDR and CDR2 SFDVKD. J gave up 5 bases and V 2 bases, and 3 bases lay outside the gene matches. CDR3 length: 14 residues.